This T cell receptor (beta chain) was profiled in a study of cytotoxic CD8 clonotypes in ibrutinib-treated CLL. Study background: Sample averages reached 255,043 productive templates and under 100,000 productive rearrangements. Findings and caveats of the study: Clonality grew at ibrutinib response; at progression, it decreased back toward baseline. Contraction or stability on treatment was seen for public clonotypes, which were uncommon.

The sample holds one count of this clone. Its antigen is as yet unknown. TCR beta libraries used around 2.2 micrograms of DNA from cryopreserved PBMCs. With 5 bases clipped from V and 0 bases from J, the junction kept 9 bases outside the gene matches. Germline CDR1 and CDR2: PRHDT and FYEKMQ (reference sequence). The CDR3 has 16 residues. TCRdb's copy holds only in-frame clones and misses some; the assay was immunoSEQ multiplex PCR. Found here are 110,000 to 150,000 clones, approximately 89% of them singletons; the top ten hold more than 10%. Sequences were derived from PBMCs, sampled after 12 months of ibrutinib treatment. This rearrangement joins TRBV13 to TRBJ1-1; 7 bases match TRBD1. This clonotype originated in a human donor with chronic lymphocytic leukemia. CDR3 in DNA: TGTGCCAGCAGCCCACGGACAGGACCCATGAACACTGAAGCTTTCTTT. Amino acids: CASSPRTGPMNTEAFF. Supplemented by reference TRBV13 and TRBJ1-1, the full variable domain reads AAGVIQSPRHLIKEKRETATLKCYPIPRHDTVYWYQQGPGQDPQFLISFYEKMQSDKGSIPDRFSAQQFSDYHSELNMSSLELGDSALYFCASSPRTGPMNTEAFFGQGTRLTVV.